The source of this TCR beta chain is a study of PD-1 blockade in mismatch repair-deficient tumors. The study, taken as a whole, reports: Rapid post-treatment expansion, then contraction, generally preceding radiologic response, marked tumor-resident clones.

In germline, CDR1 is MDHEN, CDR2 SYDVKM. The V and J ends lost 6 bases and 3 bases respectively, with 7 bases between them. The CDR3 has 12 residues. A word on this clone: What it binds is unknown.

Repertoires were generated with immunoSEQ multiplex PCR, while TCRdb's copy carries only in-frame clones and drops some. The data show 120,000 or so clones, about 88% seen once. The J gene is TRBJ2-3, the V gene TRBV28; D gene uncertain. The TCR sequence derives from an adult with mismatch repair-deficient cancer. This sample comprised peripheral blood, obtained 44 weeks after starting pembrolizumab. This CDR3 reads CASSTITDTQYF. The CDR3 nucleotides read TGTGCCAGCAGCACTATTACAGATACGCAGTATTTT.